The 2 T cell receptor beta chains below come from one sample, sequenced in a study of blood T cells in healthy people across ages. Together with a sample-barcoded 5' primer, a J-beta primer mix was included in a second PCR lasting 7 to 11 cycles. MiXCR, run by TCRdb on the 5' RACE reads, gives a single entry per CDR3 protein. The sample shows approximately 800,000 distinct CDR3 sequences, over 45% of them seen only once. The sequenced sample was blood. These receptors all come from a man aged 30-40 years in good health.

The J gene is TRBJ2-3, the V gene TRBV7-9; D is uncertain. In germline, CDR1 is SEHNR, CDR2 FQNEAQ (reference sequence). The V end lost 1 base, the J end lost 8 bases, and 7 bases lay between the germline ends. The CDR3 runs to 12 residues. CDR3 bases: TGTGCCAGCAGCTTAGGGCACCCTACGCAGTATTTT. Encoded protein: CASSLGHPTQYF.

The chain joins TRBV6-2 or TRBV6-3 to TRBJ2-2; D gene unclear. The CDR3 length is 14 residues. Germline V gene data show CDR1 as MNHEY and CDR2 as SVGEGT. Between the trimmed V and J ends, which lost 8 bases and 1 base, there was a span of 11 bases. CDR3 DNA sequence: TGTGCCAGCGTAAGGTCCCAGAACACCGGGGAGCTGTTTTTT. Amino acid sequence: CASVRSQNTGELFF.